This record concerns one T cell receptor (beta chain) sequence. This specimen belongs to a study of blood T cell repertoires in COVID-19. V was pared by 5 bases and J by 3 bases, with 9 bases of the junction left unmatched. The CDR3 loop spans 16 amino acids. Germline CDR1 and CDR2: SEHNR and FQNEAQ (reference sequence). The authors' processing: Cell counts per sample came from amplifying reference gene primers. The method was immunoSEQ multiplex PCR; TCRdb's version includes in-frame clones alone and lacks a portion of them. The DNA was the basis for D and trimming; V, J and clone size are from that table. In the table there are about 260,000 clones, about 87% of which are singletons.

The receptor was derived from a woman aged 50 to 60 with acute or convalescent COVID-19. The sequencing sample was made of peripheral blood. V gene TRBV7-9 combines with J gene TRBJ2-5, with 10 positions matching TRBD2. As DNA, the CDR3 is TGTGCCAGCAGCCCCTCCCCTCTAGCGGGGGAAGAGACCCAGTACTTC. Its protein is CASSPSPLAGEETQYF.